A selection of T cell receptor beta chains follows, all from one sample in a study of blood T cell repertoires in COVID-19. Sequencing used immunoSEQ multiplex PCR; TCRdb keeps in-frame clones, though not all of them. The sample contains about 100,000 clones, roughly 92% of which appear only once. The sequenced material came from peripheral blood. The receptors shown here come from a man aged 65-85 years with acute or convalescent COVID-19. Each CDR3 is given with its conserved first and last residue. A D gene is named only where the DNA matches it firmly. Only part of the rows carry a size: once, few, many, or a class if the clone is expanded.

>TRBV12-3/TRBV12-4|TRBJ2-1|11|NA|NA
CASSMRDEQFF
TGTGCCAGCAGTATGAGGGATGAGCAGTTCTTC
>TRBV19|TRBJ1-1|12|NA|NA
CATKWGDTEAFF
TGTGCCACAAAATGGGGGGACACTGAAGCTTTCTTT
>TRBV19|TRBJ2-1|16|TRBD2|once
CASSIPDGRRYNEQFF
TGTGCCAGTAGTATCCCCGACGGGAGGCGCTACAATGAGCAGTTCTTC
>TRBV6-5|TRBJ1-1|16|NA|NA
CASSYSPGTGGTEAFF
TGTGCCAGCAGTTATTCGCCAGGTACGGGAGGAACTGAAGCTTTCTTT
>TRBV10-1|TRBJ2-1|16|TRBD1|NA
CASSDYVTGGYNEQFF
TGCGCCAGCAGTGACTATGTGACAGGGGGATACAATGAGCAGTTCTTC
>TRBV4-3|TRBJ2-5|19|NA|NA
CASSQDFMGGQRYQETQYF
TGCGCCAGCAGCCAAGATTTCATGGGTGGACAACGATACCAAGAGACCCAGTACTTC
>TRBV18|TRBJ2-7|12|NA|once
CASSESFYEQYF
TGTGCCAGCTCAGAGTCCTTCTACGAGCAGTACTTC
>TRBV5-5|TRBJ1-3|15|NA|few
CASSLAREGGNTIYF
TGTGCCAGCAGCTTGGCCCGTGAGGGAGGAAACACCATATATTTT
>TRBV28|TRBJ2-7|14|TRBD1|NA
CASIPGQGTYEQYF
TGTGCCAGCATACCGGGACAGGGTACCTACGAGCAGTACTTC
>TRBV28|TRBJ2-7|13|NA|NA
CASRVAGSYEQYF
TGTGCCAGCAGGGTGGCAGGGTCCTACGAGCAGTACTTC
>TRBV4-1|TRBJ2-5|14|TRBD1|NA
CASSPGQHQETQYF
TGCGCCAGCAGCCCGGGACAGCACCAAGAGACCCAGTACTTC
>TRBV5-6|TRBJ1-2|14|NA|NA
CASSLAPAGHGYTF
TGTGCCAGCAGCTTGGCCCCTGCTGGCCATGGCTACACCTTC
>TRBV30|TRBJ1-2|16|TRBD1|few
CAWRGLGTGGSMRYTF
TGTGCCTGGAGGGGCTTAGGGACAGGGGGCTCTATGCGGTACACCTTC
>TRBV6-5|TRBJ1-6|13|NA|NA
CASSYDRNSPLHF
TGTGCCAGCAGTTACGACAGAAATTCACCCCTCCACTTT
>TRBV6-5|TRBJ1-1|15|NA|NA
CASSYGALSNTEAFF
TGTGCCAGCAGTTACGGGGCCCTTTCGAACACTGAAGCTTTCTTT
>TRBV11-3|TRBJ2-7|12|NA|NA
CASGDPGDEQYF
TGTGCCAGCGGGGACCCAGGGGACGAGCAGTACTTC
>TRBV7-9|TRBJ2-1|17|TRBD1|NA
CASSLVTGTLSYNEQFF
TGTGCCAGCAGCTTAGTGACAGGGACCCTCTCCTACAATGAGCAGTTCTTC
>TRBV12-5|TRBJ2-7|17|NA|NA
CASGLVGLAESAYEQYF
TGTGCTAGTGGTTTGGTAGGGTTAGCGGAGTCAGCCTACGAGCAGTACTTC
>TRBV12-3/TRBV12-4|TRBJ1-2|12|NA|NA
CASSFRSGGYTF
TGTGCCAGCAGTTTTCGAAGCGGGGGCTACACCTTC
>TRBV27|TRBJ2-7|12|NA|NA
CASPTGWGEQYF
TGTGCCAGCCCCACGGGGTGGGGCGAGCAGTACTTC
>TRBV28|TRBJ1-2|12|NA|few
CASSLLESGVTF
TGTGCCAGCAGTTTATTAGAGTCAGGGGTGACCTTC
>TRBV7-7|TRBJ2-2|15|TRBD2|NA
CASSLGLAGAGELFF
TGTGCCAGCAGCTTAGGACTAGCGGGAGCCGGGGAGCTGTTTTTT
>TRBV5-1|TRBJ1-2|15|TRBD1|NA
CASSQGASGGVGYTF
TGCGCCAGCTCACAGGGGGCTTCTGGTGGTGTTGGCTACACCTTC
>TRBV11-3|TRBJ2-2|15|TRBD1|NA
CASRPRTGRTGELFF
TGTGCCAGCAGACCGAGGACAGGGCGCACCGGGGAGCTGTTTTTT
>TRBV4-3|TRBJ2-7|15|TRBD2|NA
CASSRGTSGDYEQYF
TGCGCCAGCAGCCGGGGGACTAGCGGGGACTACGAGCAGTACTTC
>TRBV11-2|TRBJ2-2|18|TRBD1|NA
CASSSRPHEGAQGGELFF
TGTGCCAGCAGCTCAAGACCGCATGAGGGGGCGCAGGGCGGGGAGCTGTTTTTT
>TRBV10-3|TRBJ1-1|11|NA|NA
CAISRSGEAFF
TGTGCCATCAGTCGTAGCGGTGAAGCTTTCTTT
>TRBV20-1|TRBJ2-7|17|TRBD2|NA
CSASLLGLAGGSYEQYF
TGCAGTGCTAGTCTTTTGGGACTAGCGGGAGGGTCCTACGAGCAGTACTTC
>TRBV12-3/TRBV12-4|TRBJ1-1|13|TRBD1|few
CASSLQGATEAFF
TGTGCCAGCAGCCTCCAGGGGGCGACTGAAGCTTTCTTT
>TRBV5-4|TRBJ2-4|16|TRBD2|NA
CASSGGTSGSQNIQYF
TGTGCCAGCAGCGGAGGGACTAGCGGGAGTCAAAACATTCAGTACTTC
>TRBV7-9|TRBJ1-4|14|NA|NA
CASTISETYEKLFF
TGTGCCAGCACCATCTCAGAAACCTATGAAAAACTGTTTTTT
>TRBV5-6|TRBJ2-5|13|NA|NA
CASSFEARRAQYF
TGTGCCAGCAGCTTTGAGGCACGACGAGCCCAGTACTTC
>TRBV5-1|TRBJ1-3|14|TRBD1|NA
CASSLTGAGNTIYF
TGCGCCAGCAGCTTGACAGGGGCCGGAAACACCATATATTTT
>TRBV15|TRBJ2-7|16|TRBD1|NA
CATSSDRGLRFYEQYF
TGTGCCACCAGCTCGGACAGGGGGCTTCGATTCTACGAGCAGTACTTC
>TRBV11-3|TRBJ1-1|15|NA|NA
CASSSGEWMNTEAFF
TGTGCCAGCAGCTCAGGGGAATGGATGAACACTGAAGCTTTCTTT
>TRBV28|TRBJ2-3|12|NA|NA
CASSPGTYTQYF
TGTGCCAGCAGTCCCGGGACTTATACGCAGTATTTT
>TRBV5-6|TRBJ2-7|12|TRBD1|NA
CASSYTGTGAFF
TGTGCCAGCAGTTATACCGGGACAGGGGCCTTCTTC
>TRBV3-1/TRBV3-2|TRBJ1-1|15|TRBD1|NA
CASSLSGTGGTEAFF
TGTGCCAGCAGCTTATCCGGGACAGGGGGGACTGAAGCTTTCTTT
>TRBV5-1|TRBJ1-1|15|TRBD1|NA
CASSLGTGRDTEAFF
TGCGCCAGCAGCTTGGGGACAGGGAGGGACACTGAAGCTTTCTTT
>TRBV10-2|TRBJ1-6|13|NA|few
CASLDTDNSPLHF
TGCGCCAGCCTGGACACGGACAATTCACCCCTCCACTTT
>TRBV6-2/TRBV6-3|TRBJ2-3|15|NA|NA
CASSYSAGNTDTQYF
TGTGCCAGCAGTTACTCGGCGGGGAACACAGATACGCAGTATTTT
>TRBV5-3|TRBJ2-1|16|TRBD2|NA
CARSHRTSGSCDEQFF
TGTGCCAGAAGCCACAGAACTAGCGGGAGTTGTGATGAGCAGTTCTTC